This T cell receptor (beta chain) was obtained from a study of RUNX1 and TCR beta rearrangement in T-cell leukemia (TCRdb year 2020). Turning to the overall study: The comparison of TCR beta rearrangements and CDR3 junctions set under 15 T-ALLs carrying mono-allelic acquired RUNX1 mutations against 10 to 11 T-ALLs that were RUNX1 wildtype. The maturation arrest stages of RUNX1-mutated T-ALLs were more diverse, with some cases arrested before the onset of TCR beta rearrangement. For comparison with results from a Runx1 knockout mouse model, TCR beta rearrangements in human T-ALL were analyzed. The multicentric trials were GRAALL-2003, along with GRAALL-2005. An earlier study had established the RUNX1 mutation status of the T-ALL cases. The RUNX1 wildtype T-ALLs were matched on an immature maturation arrest stage, which was defined as the absence of cytoplasmic or surface TCR beta protein. To allow a comparison of D1 versus D2 segments, the RUNX1 wildtype T-ALLs were chosen so that each carried at least incomplete clonal TCR beta rearrangements. Genescan analysis following EuroClonality multiplex PCR on genomic DNA was used to assess TCR rearrangements. All RUNX1 mutations in the mutated group were heterozygous, around eleven in the Runt homology domain and a few in the transactivation domain. General findings and caveats noted by the study authors: In clonal rearrangements, TCR beta D1 segment usage was not significantly different between RUNX1-mutated (about 83%) and wildtype (around 61%) T-ALLs. Similar TCR beta J1 cluster usage was observed in RUNX1-mutated and wildtype T-ALLs, and no significant difference was found. Clonal TCR beta rearrangements were carried by fewer RUNX1-mutated T-ALLs (about 62%) than has been reported for T-ALL generally (over 75%). Because too few clonal rearrangements were available, TCR beta CDR3 length and D segment truncation in T-ALLs could not be evaluated.

For oncotyping and quantification of minimal residual disease, T-ALL samples were taken at diagnosis from children and adults treated according to protocol. The germline V gene sets CDR1 to SGHDN and CDR2 to FVKESK. V is pared back by 0 bases and J by 10 bases, with 12 bases lying between the germline termini. The CDR3, from cysteine to phenylalanine, totals 13 residues. The only DNA kept is the CDR3, 39 bases in frame from the first base. In its sample, this clonotype comes out as medium-sized (0.01 to 0.1%). Its specific antigen is unknown. Per-base quality was not reported, and no clone a single base away is much larger than it. The method was PCR. The instrument given in TCRdb is Illumina MiSeq. TCR beta DJ and VDJ rearrangements were characterized using next generation amplicon sequencing. From the authors' description of their analysis: The Vidjil software was used to analyze amplicon sequencing data and identify clonal TCR beta rearrangements. Two-tailed Fisher exact tests compared TCR beta rearrangement characteristics between RUNX1-mutated and wildtype groups. TCRdb's own reprocessing of the public reads used fastp at Q25 and MiXCR and kept productive beta chains. A single entry per CDR3 protein holds the most common genes and DNA from its merged rows. These V and J calls derive from TCRdb rather than the authors' analysis. The sample has more than 600 distinct CDR3 sequences on record, about 30% of them singletons. Around 35% of the sample is in the top ten clones.

The sequencing input was blood. In this chain, TRBV14 is recombined with TRBJ1-1; the best D guess is TRBD1, with 5 bases matching. The clonotype comes from a male donor with T-cell acute lymphoblastic leukemia. The CDR3 amino acid sequence is: CASSQDRQGAAFF. The DNA is TGTGCCAGCAGCCAAGATCGGCAGGGCGCAGCTTTCTTT.